The 9 T cell receptor beta chains below were found in one sample sequenced in a study of Graves' ophthalmopathy and Graves' hyperthyroidism. The study amplified TCR beta CDR3 regions using RNA transcripts. RT-PCR was first run with HTBI primers, then multiplex PCR in a second round. From the multiplex PCR reads, TCRdb called clonotypes with MiXCR, one entry per CDR3 protein. The sample has some 390,000 distinct CDR3 sequences, around 18% seen once. What was sequenced was peripheral blood. The receptors here all came from a woman under 30 with Graves' ophthalmopathy.

The CDR3 sequence: CAISDFTSGRAYEQYF. CDR3 nucleotide sequence: TGTGCCATCAGTGATTTTACTAGCGGGAGGGCCTACGAGCAGTACTTC. The rearrangement uses TRBV10-3 and TRBJ2-7, with 13 bases identical to TRBD2. This CDR3 region has 16 residues. The V and J ends lost 3 bases and 2 bases, in that order; junction bases with no gene match: 4. In germline, CDR1 is ENHRY, CDR2 SYGVKD.

This clonotype was observed many times. This chain joins TRBV30 and TRBJ1-2, with 9 bases aligning to TRBD1. J gave up 6 bases and V 6 bases, and 11 bases lay outside the gene matches. Germline V CDR1 and CDR2: GTSNPN, SVGIG (reference sequence). CDR3 length: 14 residues. The CDR3 bases are TGTGCCTGCCCCGCTGCCGGGACAGGGCATGGCTACACCTTC. Translating it yields CACPAAGTGHGYTF.

This clonotype was counted at least ten times. The chain carries TRBV7-2 and TRBJ1-5; D is undetermined. With 3 bases removed from V and 2 bases from J, the gap between germline ends came to 8 bases. CDR3 length: 14 amino acids. Germline assignment: CDR1 SGHTA and CDR2 FQGNSA. The CDR3 sequence: CASSFQRGNQPQHF. The DNA of the CDR3 is TGTGCCAGCAGCTTCCAAAGGGGCAATCAGCCCCAGCATTTT.

The chain employs TRBV6-1 and TRBJ2-7; no clear D. Looked up from germline, CDR1 is MNHNS and CDR2 is SASEGT. Trimming cost V 0 bases and J 0 bases, with 3 bases left between them. The CDR3 extends over 13 amino acids. CDR3 nucleotide sequence: TGTGCCAGCAGTGAAGCACCCTCCTACGAGCAGTACTTC. This codes for CASSEAPSYEQYF.

This clonotype showed up many times. The chain is built from TRBV20-1 and TRBJ1-6; maybe TRBD1 (5 bases). Per the germline V gene, CDR1 is DFQATT and CDR2 is SNEGSKA (reference sequence). The CDR3 loop spans 19 amino acids. V was shortened by 0 bases and J by 9 bases, with 27 bases between the two germline ends. The CDR3 DNA reads as TGCAGTGCTAGAGAAGACGGCTGGGCCAGGGCCGTTTGGGGTTCACCCCTCCACTTT. It yields the protein CSAREDGWARAVWGSPLHF.

At least ten counts were recorded for this clonotype. This chain links TRBV12-3 or TRBV12-4 with TRBJ1-1; the D gene is possibly TRBD1 (6 bases). The CDR3 covers 14 residues. The V gene lost 3 bases and the J gene lost 6 bases, with 14 bases spanning the gap. The CDR3 nucleotides read TGTGCCAGCAGTTTGGGGGGGGCGCCGGCTGAAGCTTTCTTT. Its protein is CASSLGGAPAEAFF.

This clonotype was seen at least ten times. This chain uses TRBV11-3 with TRBJ1-1, with TRBD1 identical over 8 bases. There are 19 residues in the CDR3. V lost 2 bases to trimming and J lost 3 bases; unmatched junction nucleotides: 17. Germline V gene lookup returns CDR1 SGHNT and CDR2 YENEEA. Here the CDR3 reads CASSLLRFTGQGADTEAFF. CDR3 bases: TGTGCCAGCAGCTTACTGAGGTTTACCGGGCAGGGGGCGGACACTGAAGCTTTCTTT. The variable domain in full, completed from reference TRBV11-3 and TRBJ1-1, reads EAGVVQSPRYKIIEKKQPVAFWCNPISGHNTLYWYLQNLGQGPELLIRYENEEAVDDSQLPKDRFSAERLKGVDSTLKIQPAELGDSAVYLCASSLLRFTGQGADTEAFFGQGTRLTVV.

CDR3 residues: CASGSGTGLFTEAFF. The CDR3 DNA sequence: TGCGCCAGCGGATCCGGGACAGGGCTGTTCACTGAAGCTTTCTTT. V and J are TRBV5-1 and TRBJ1-1, with TRBD1 matching 9 bases. This CDR3 has 15 residues. Germline V CDR1 and CDR2: SGHRS, YFSETQ. Germline trimming cut 7 bases from V and 4 bases from J; bases unmatched to any gene: 11.

With regard to this clonotype: A much larger clone sits a single nucleotide away, making a read error possible. V usage is TRBV14 and J usage is TRBJ2-7, with D perhaps matching TRBD2 (6 bases). This CDR3 is 15 amino acids long. Trimming left V 4 bases short and J 0 bases short, with 13 bases between. Per germline, CDR1 SGHDN and CDR2 FVKESK. The CDR3 sequence is CASSPGDLRSYEQYF. The CDR3, as DNA: TGTGCCAGCAGCCCGGGGGACCTACGCTCCTACGAGCAGTACTTC. Full variable domain (missing parts from reference TRBV14 and TRBJ2-7): EAGVTQFPSHSVIEKGQTVTLRCDPISGHDNLYWYRRVMGKEIKFLLHFVKESKQDESGMPNNRFLAERTGGTYSTLKVQPAELEDSGVYFCASSPGDLRSYEQYFGPGTRLTVT.